A selection of T cell receptor beta chains follows, all from one sample in a study of blood T cell repertoires in COVID-19. Using immunoSEQ multiplex PCR, the repertoire was profiled, and TCRdb retains in-frame clones only, with some absent. The sample records around 250,000 clones, about four fifths being singletons. The sample taken for sequencing was peripheral blood. These receptors all stem from a woman under 30 with acute or convalescent COVID-19. CDR3s include the opening cysteine and the closing phenylalanine or tryptophan. D genes are given only for firm matches. Clone size appears in some rows only: once, few, many, or a class for an expanded clone.

TRBJ2-1,.,.,TRBV19,CASSIAPQGNEQFF,TGTGCCAGTAGTATCGCCCCTCAGGGCAATGAGCAGTTCTTC
TRBJ2-3,few,.,TRBV5-1,CASSLGPSGTSDTQYF,TGCGCCAGCAGCTTGGGCCCCTCCGGTACCTCTGATACGCAGTATTTT
TRBJ1-1,.,.,TRBV6-2/TRBV6-3,CASSYSPTEMNTEAFF,TGTGCCAGCAGTTACTCGCCGACAGAGATGAACACTGAAGCTTTCTTT
TRBJ1-5,.,TRBD1,TRBV30,CAWSGGQAVNQPQHF,TGTGCCTGGAGTGGAGGACAGGCGGTTAATCAGCCCCAGCATTTT
TRBJ2-7,.,TRBD1,TRBV7-9,CASRYDRGNYEQYF,TGTGCCAGCAGATATGACAGGGGGAACTACGAGCAGTACTTC
TRBJ2-1,once,.,TRBV15,CATKGLTYNEQFF,TGTGCCACCAAGGGGCTAACCTACAATGAGCAGTTCTTC
TRBJ1-1,.,.,TRBV6-5,CASRDSLGTEAFF,TGTGCCAGCAGAGACAGCCTGGGCACTGAAGCTTTCTTT
TRBJ2-1,.,TRBD2,TRBV6-5,CASRGGAEQFF,TGTGCCAGCAGGGGAGGGGCTGAGCAGTTCTTC
TRBJ2-7,.,TRBD2,TRBV29-1,CSVERGLAGLAYEQYF,TGCAGCGTTGAACGGGGACTAGCGGGGCTTGCCTACGAGCAGTACTTC
TRBJ2-4,.,TRBD2,TRBV7-2,CASSASRRDYKNIQYF,TGTGCCAGCAGCGCCTCACGCCGGGACTACAAAAACATTCAGTACTTC
TRBJ2-7,.,TRBD2,TRBV19,CASSLRLARPAEQYF,TGTGCCAGTAGTCTCAGACTAGCCCGGCCCGCCGAGCAGTACTTC
TRBJ2-2,.,TRBD2,TRBV9,CASSVGSGSISRGNTGELFF,TGTGCCAGCAGCGTAGGTAGCGGGAGTATATCCCGGGGGAACACCGGGGAGCTGTTTTTT
TRBJ2-3,.,TRBD2,TRBV4-1,CASSHSGASTDTQYF,TGCGCCAGCAGCCATAGCGGGGCTAGCACAGATACGCAGTATTTT
TRBJ1-5,.,.,TRBV4-2,CASSPPGYSNQPQHF,TGTGCCAGCAGCCCTCCGGGTTATAGCAATCAGCCCCAGCATTTT
TRBJ2-1,few,TRBD2,TRBV24-1,CATRGAGGDEQFF,TGTGCCACCAGGGGGGCGGGAGGGGATGAGCAGTTCTTC
TRBJ1-2,.,.,TRBV6-5,CASSYSGGNYGYTF,TGTGCCAGCAGTTACTCGGGGGGTAACTATGGCTACACCTTC
TRBJ2-5,once,TRBD2,TRBV19,CASSIGGGRAVPWETQYF,TGTGCCAGTAGTATAGGAGGCGGGAGGGCCGTTCCGTGGGAGACCCAGTACTTC
TRBJ1-1,.,.,TRBV5-3,CARSPNRVDTEAFF,TGTGCCAGAAGCCCAAACAGGGTGGACACTGAAGCTTTCTTT
TRBJ1-5,.,TRBD1,TRBV27,CASSPGTGGSNQPQHF,TGTGCCAGCAGTCCCGGGACAGGGGGCAGCAATCAGCCCCAGCATTTT
TRBJ1-2,.,.,TRBV18,CASSPGTGNYGYTF,TGTGCCAGCTCCCCCGGGACTGGGAACTATGGCTACACCTTC
TRBJ2-7,.,TRBD2,TRBV20-1,CSMTSGRAQYF,TGCAGTATGACTAGCGGGAGAGCGCAGTACTTC
TRBJ2-4,.,.,TRBV27,CASSLYAPTRGRSIQYF,TGTGCCAGCAGTTTATATGCCCCAACTAGGGGGAGAAGCATTCAGTACTTC
TRBJ1-6,.,.,TRBV7-8,CASSLYSRNNSPLHF,TGTGCCAGCAGCTTATATTCCAGGAATAATTCACCCCTCCACTTT
TRBJ1-6,.,.,TRBV7-2,CASSRGQPLSSPLHF,TGTGCCAGCAGCCGCGGGCAGCCTCTTAGTTCACCCCTCCACTTT
TRBJ1-2,.,.,TRBV6-6,CASSQGFNYGYTF,TGTGCCAGCAGCCAGGGGTTTAACTATGGCTACACCTTC
TRBJ1-6,.,.,TRBV7-7,CASSLASPKNSPLHF,TGTGCTAGCAGCTTAGCGAGTCCAAAAAATTCACCCCTCCACTTT
TRBJ2-3,.,TRBD2,TRBV9,CASSSGLAGFTDTQYF,TGTGCCAGCAGCTCAGGACTAGCGGGGTTCACAGATACGCAGTATTTT
TRBJ2-7,.,TRBD2,TRBV19,CASSRLAGESYEQYF,TGTGCCAGTAGTAGACTAGCGGGAGAGTCCTACGAGCAGTACTTC
TRBJ1-5,.,.,TRBV2,CASRENQGNQPQHF,TGTGCCAGCAGGGAAAATCAGGGAAATCAGCCCCAGCATTTT
TRBJ2-7,.,.,TRBV15,CATSTGMGSYEQYF,TGTGCCACCAGCACCGGGATGGGGTCCTACGAGCAGTACTTC
TRBJ2-5,.,.,TRBV18,CASSPVSGQGGETQYF,TGTGCCAGCTCACCTGTCTCGGGCCAGGGGGGAGAGACCCAGTACTTC
TRBJ2-2,few,.,TRBV6-4,CASSDRSGDNTGELFF,TGTGCCAGCAGTGACAGGTCGGGGGATAACACCGGGGAGCTGTTTTTT
TRBJ1-1,.,.,TRBV7-2,CASSLSVAEAFF,TGTGCCAGCAGCTTATCAGTGGCTGAAGCTTTCTTT
TRBJ1-1,.,.,TRBV30,CAWTPLTLNTEAFF,TGTGCCTGGACCCCCCTGACATTGAACACTGAAGCTTTCTTT
TRBJ2-4,few,TRBD1,TRBV9,CASSVYRGNIQYF,TGTGCCAGCAGCGTCTACAGGGGGAACATTCAGTACTTC
TRBJ2-7,.,TRBD2,TRBV5-1,CASSLGLAGSYEQYF,TGCGCCAGCAGTCTAGGACTAGCGGGAAGCTACGAGCAGTACTTC
TRBJ2-3,.,.,TRBV10-3,CAISGQDSTDTQYF,TGTGCCATCAGTGGGCAGGATAGCACAGATACGCAGTATTTT
TRBJ1-6,.,TRBD1,TRBV30,CACDSSGTGNSPLHF,TGTGCCTGTGACAGCTCCGGGACAGGGAATTCACCCCTCCACTTT
TRBJ2-7,.,TRBD2,TRBV5-1,CASSLMTSGPYEQYF,TGCGCCAGCAGCTTGATGACTAGCGGCCCCTACGAGCAGTACTTC
TRBJ2-7,.,TRBD2,TRBV14,CASSQATSGSQTIEQYF,TGTGCCAGCAGCCAAGCGACTAGCGGGAGTCAGACAATTGAGCAGTACTTC
TRBJ2-1,once,TRBD2,TRBV7-3,CASSRTSGSYNEQFF,TGTGCCAGCAGCCGCACTAGCGGGAGCTACAATGAGCAGTTCTTC
TRBJ1-1,.,.,TRBV7-8,CASSPGMARKNTEAFF,TGTGCCAGCAGCCCAGGGATGGCCAGGAAGAACACTGAAGCTTTCTTT
TRBJ1-2,.,TRBD1,TRBV27,CASSLNFRGRMDGYTF,TGTGCCAGCAGTTTAAATTTTAGGGGGCGTATGGATGGCTACACCTTC